The clone carrying this T cell receptor (beta chain) was seen at least ten times. What it binds is unknown. V lost 1 base and J lost 5, with 4 bases in between. There are 13 residues in the CDR3. The germline V gene encodes CDR1 SGDLS and CDR2 YYNGEE. The record originates from a study of regulatory T cells in long-lasting Graves disease. Findings and caveats of the study: Persistent patients had a count of shared public clonotypes (around 2,700) that exceeded that of new patients (966). The analysis examined peripheral blood only and excluded thyroid tissue. Repertoires from persistent disease leaned toward TRBV28, TRBJ1-2 and TRBJ2-5.

Sample time point: persistent/refractory GD, antithyroid drugs over 5 years with positive TRAb. PBMC RNA served as the TCR library source. Construction of the TCR beta libraries employed iRepertoire HTBI primers in conjunction with Arm-PCR of CDR3 regions. In TCRdb, the multiplex PCR reads were re-called with MiXCR into one record per CDR3 protein. The table records roughly 500,000 distinct CDR3 sequences, 20% to 25% of them present only once. V and J are TRBV9 and TRBJ1-6; unclear D gene. The sequencing used peripheral blood mononuclear cells (PBMCs), collected when the disease was refractory, from a patient treated with antithyroid drugs. The TCR was taken from a female donor with Graves disease. For the CDR3, the DNA is TGTGCCAGCAGCGTACAGAATAATTCACCCCTCCACTTT. Translating gives CASSVQNNSPLHF.